What follows are 26 T cell receptor beta chains derived from one specimen sequenced in a study of neurological immune-mediated disorders. TCRdb independently ran MiXCR on the 5' RACE reads; one entry per CDR3 protein. The sample holds about 62,000 distinct CDR3 sequences, under 5.5% seen once. Sequencing was done on a sample of PBMCs. These receptors were taken from a woman between 50 and 59 years old with multiple sclerosis.

At least ten counts were recorded for this clonotype. J is TRBJ1-1 and V is TRBV20-1, with D possibly TRBD1 on 5 matching bases. Trimming took 6 bases from V and 8 from J, leaving 19 bases between them. This CDR3 is built from 13 residues. The germline gives CDR1 DFQATT, CDR2 SNEGSKA (reference sequence). This chain's CDR3 is CSASPRGNLEAFF. The DNA of the CDR3 is TGCAGTGCGTCTCCTAGGGGTAATCTAGAAGCTTTCTTT.

A note on this clonotype: Sequence at one end of the junction differs from germline and may be a read error. This chain connects TRBV20-1 to TRBJ1-5; D might be TRBD1 (5 bases). The CDR3 extends over 14 amino acids. CDR1 is DFQATT, CDR2 SNEGSKA, per germline (reference sequence). CDR3 sequence: CSALGVRGNQPQNF. CDR3 DNA sequence: TGCAGTGCGCTAGGTGTGAGGGGCAATCAGCCCCAGAATTTT.

At least ten counts were recorded for this clonotype. The chain links TRBV6-2 or TRBV6-3 to TRBJ1-1; D is unresolved. This CDR3 spans 15 amino acids. From germline, CDR1 is MNHEY and CDR2 SVGEGT. V lost 6 bases to trimming and J lost 6 bases, with 20 bases between them. CDR3 nucleotide sequence: TGTGCCAGCAGCCTCCCCGGGAGGAGAGATCCTGAAGCTTTCTTT. Translating gives CASSLPGRRDPEAFF.

This clonotype was counted many times. The J gene is TRBJ2-5, the V gene TRBV6-2 or TRBV6-3; D is undetermined. Germline CDR1 and CDR2: MNHEY and SVGEGT. The CDR3 runs 15 residues. V lost 2 bases and J 5 bases, leaving 15 bases between the germline ends. This chain's CDR3 is CASSYTRAQTETQYF. Here the CDR3 DNA reads TGTGCCAGCAGTTACACCCGGGCTCAAACGGAGACCCAGTACTTC.

This clonotype was recorded at least ten times. The V call is TRBV25-1, the J call TRBJ1-5; D gene unclear. Germline assignment: CDR1 MGHDK and CDR2 SYGVNS. V was cut by 2 bases and J by 3 bases, with 2 bases left in between. CDR3 length equals 12 residues. CDR3 DNA sequence: TGTGCCAGCAGTGAACACAATCAGCCCCAGCATTTT. It specifies CASSEHNQPQHF.

This clonotype was counted at least ten times. V and J are TRBV15 and TRBJ1-4, with 7 positions matching TRBD1. Germline-derived CDR1 and CDR2 are LNHNV and YYDKDF (reference sequence). This CDR3 comprises 15 residues. Trimming at V came to 7 bases and at J to 8 bases, leaving 13 bases not matched to a gene. CDR3 protein: CATTDRQGGKEKLFF. CDR3 DNA sequence: TGTGCCACCACTGATCGGCAGGGGGGAAAGGAAAAACTGTTTTTT. Full variable domain (outside the CDR3, taken from reference TRBV15 and TRBJ1-4): DAMVIQNPRYQVTQFGKPVTLSCSQTLNHNVMYWYQQKSSQAPKLLFHYYDKDFNNEADTPDNFQSRRPNTSFCFLDIRSPGLGDTAMYLCATTDRQGGKEKLFFGSGTQLSVL.

There are a few counts of this clonotype. CDR3 nucleotides: TGTGCCAGCAGCCCACTAGATAGAAGCAATCAGCCCCAGCATTTT. It codes for CASSPLDRSNQPQHF. This chain connects TRBV4-2 to TRBJ1-5; D not certain. The CDR3 length is 15 residues. CDR1 LGHNA and CDR2 YNFKEQ come from the germline V gene. V lost 4 bases and J 1 base, leaving 11 bases between the germline ends.

This clonotype was observed at least ten times. Sequence at one end of the junction differs from germline and may be a read error. This sequence joins TRBV6-6 and TRBJ1-6, with D unresolved. CDR3 length: 12 residues. Germline V gene data show CDR1 as MNHNY and CDR2 as SVGAGI (reference sequence). This chain's CDR3 is CASSPYNSPLNF. CDR3 bases: TGTGCCAGCAGCCCATACAACTCACCCCTCAACTTT.

This clonotype occurred many times. V is TRBV2 and J is TRBJ1-6; D perhaps matches TRBD1 (5 bases). V lost 7 bases, J lost 9 bases, and 16 bases lay in between. The germline V gene has CDR1 SNHLY and CDR2 FYNNEI. There are 14 residues in the CDR3. CDR3 DNA: TGTGCCAGCAAGCCCGGAAGGGACGGTTCACCCCTCCACTTT. Translating it yields CASKPGRDGSPLHF. Together with reference TRBV2 and TRBJ1-6, the CDR3 gives the full variable domain: EPEVTQTPSHQVTQMGQEVILRCVPISNHLYFYWYRQILGQKVEFLVSFYNNEISEKSEIFDDQFSVERPDGSNFTLKIRSTKLEDSAMYFCASKPGRDGSPLHFGNGTRLTVT.

In its sample, this clonotype was seen many times. V is TRBV12-3 or TRBV12-4 and J is TRBJ2-7; D is unclear. Trimming pared 6 bases from V and 2 bases from J, leaving 11 bases between. The CDR3 is made up of 13 amino acids. DNA for the CDR3: TGTGCCAGCAGATCGGGCAGCACCTACGAGCAGTACTTC. This translates into CASRSGSTYEQYF.

This clonotype was counted many times. The chain carries TRBV3-1 and TRBJ2-7; no reliable D call. CDR1 is LGHDT, CDR2 YNNKEL, per germline (reference sequence). CDR3 length: 15 residues. V was trimmed by 3 bases and J by 0 bases, leaving 12 bases between them. CDR3 bases: TGTGCCAGCAGCCACGCTAGTGCCTACTCCTACGAGCAGTACTTC. Translating it yields CASSHASAYSYEQYF.

There are many counts of this clonotype. The chain carries TRBV6-1 and TRBJ1-1; unclear D gene. The germline V gene encodes CDR1 MNHNS and CDR2 SASEGT. This CDR3 has 10 amino acids. V was cut by 9 bases and J by 8 bases, with 10 bases left in between. In DNA, the CDR3 is TGTGCCAGTGAAACTCCGGAAGCTTTCTTT. The encoded protein is CASETPEAFF.

This clonotype was seen many times. The chain employs TRBV9 and TRBJ1-2; TRBD1 might be the D (6 bases). V was shortened by 3 bases and J by 0 bases, with 12 bases between the two germline ends. The germline V gene encodes CDR1 SGDLS and CDR2 YYNGEE. The CDR3 spans 15 residues. In nucleotides, the CDR3 is TGTGCCAGCAGCGCCCGGACAGACTCTAACTATGGCTACACCTTC. Amino acids: CASSARTDSNYGYTF. Together with reference TRBV9 and TRBJ1-2, the CDR3 gives the full variable domain: DSGVTQTPKHLITATGQRVTLRCSPRSGDLSVYWYQQSLDQGLQFLIQYYNGEERAKGNILERFSAQQFPDLHSELNLSSLELGDSALYFCASSARTDSNYGYTFGSGTRLTVV.

At least ten counts were recorded for this clonotype. The chain recombines TRBV7-9 with TRBJ2-4; D is possibly TRBD1 or TRBD2 (5 bases each). Germline CDR1 SEHNR, CDR2 FQNEAQ (reference sequence). The CDR3 is 17 residues long. With 5 bases removed from V and 0 bases from J, the gap between germline ends came to 17 bases. This CDR3 reads CASSPIPRDLAKNIQYF. CDR3 coding DNA: TGTGCCAGCAGCCCGATCCCAAGGGACCTAGCCAAAAACATTCAGTACTTC.

The chain combines TRBV7-6 with TRBJ2-3, with 10 nucleotides matching TRBD2. V trimming: 5 bases; J trimming: 1 base; junction bases outside the gene matches: 9. Germline values: CDR1 SGHVS, CDR2 FNYEAQ. The CDR3 totals 17 residues. CDR3 amino acids: CASSPLLLAGRTDTQYF. The CDR3 DNA reads TGTGCCAGCAGCCCTCTTTTACTAGCGGGGCGCACAGATACGCAGTATTTT.

This clonotype was found many times. CDR3 in amino acids: CASSQEAAYGYTF. The DNA of the CDR3 is TGCGCCAGCAGCCAAGAGGCAGCCTATGGCTACACCTTC. The chain couples TRBV4-1 to TRBJ1-2; no clear D gene. The germline gives CDR1 MGHRA, CDR2 YSYEKL. Deletions cut 0 bases from V and 4 bases from J, with 6 bases between. This CDR3 has 13 amino acids.

This clonotype was seen ten or more times. This chain uses TRBV12-3 or TRBV12-4 with TRBJ2-1; TRBD2 agrees at 10 bases. The CDR3 contains 15 residues. After removal of 2 bases from V and 3 bases from J, the junction contained 1 base not matched to a gene. CDR3 in amino acids: CASSLLAGDYNEQFF. DNA for the CDR3: TGTGCCAGCAGTTTACTAGCGGGGGACTACAATGAGCAGTTCTTC.

This clonotype is judged medium-sized. The chain uses TRBV10-3 and TRBJ2-3; a possible D gene is TRBD2 (5 bases). The germline CDR1 and CDR2 sequences are ENHRY and SYGVKD. V was clipped by 4 bases and J by 4 bases, with 12 bases between them. The length of the CDR3 is 14 residues. The CDR3 DNA is TGTGCCATCAGTGCCCTCCAACTAGCAGATACGCAGTATTTT. Its protein product is CAISALQLADTQYF.

This clonotype has at least ten counts. The J gene is TRBJ2-3, the V gene TRBV29-1, with 10 bases lining up with TRBD2. J was trimmed by 5 bases and V by 7 bases; bases with no gene match: 6. This CDR3 has 13 residues. Germline-derived CDR1 and CDR2 are SQVTM and ANQGSEA. CDR3 nucleotide sequence: TGCAGCGGTCTAGCGGGGGTATTAGATACGCAGTATTTT. Translating it yields CSGLAGVLDTQYF.

This clonotype was seen repeatedly, ten times or more. J is TRBJ2-7 and V is TRBV12-3 or TRBV12-4; D unclear. This CDR3 spans 12 amino acids. Trimming cost V 3 bases and J 1 base, with 4 bases left between them. The CDR3 loop is CASSLRSYEQYF. CDR3 DNA sequence: TGTGCCAGCAGTTTGAGGTCCTACGAGCAGTACTTC.

This clonotype was picked up many times. V is TRBV25-1 and J is TRBJ2-4; TRBD1 matches 8 bases. CDR1 is MGHDK and CDR2 is SYGVNS in the germline V gene. The junction had 10 bases not matched to a gene; V was cut back by 9 bases and J by 6 bases. The CDR3 has 14 amino acids. The CDR3 DNA is TGTGCCAGTTATTTTGACAGGGGATTAAACATTCAGTACTTC. Translating gives CASYFDRGLNIQYF.

This clonotype was seen repeatedly, ten times or more. This chain connects TRBV6-2 or TRBV6-3 to TRBJ2-1; D uncertain. The V gene's germline CDR1 is MNHEY and CDR2 SVGEGT. Trimming left V 4 bases short and J 5 bases short, with 3 bases between. The CDR3 consists of 11 residues. In nucleotides, the CDR3 is TGTGCCAGCAGTTCAAACAATGAGCAGTTCTTC. Amino acids: CASSSNNEQFF.

This clonotype was seen ten or more times. The chain combines TRBV5-6 with TRBJ1-1, with D possibly TRBD1 on 5 matching bases. V lost 4 bases, J lost 7 bases, and 14 bases lay in between. The germline V gene encodes CDR1 SGHDT and CDR2 YYEEEE. The CDR3 covers 13 residues. The CDR3 here is CASSIQVAVEAFF. Here the CDR3 DNA reads TGTGCCAGCAGCATACAGGTAGCCGTTGAAGCTTTCTTT.

This clonotype was detected many times. This chain connects TRBV7-3 to TRBJ1-3; D is unresolved. Trimming shortened V by 5 bases and J by 7 bases, and 12 bases separated the two germline ends. This CDR3 comprises 13 residues. Germline CDR1 reads SGHTA; CDR2 reads FQGTGA. The DNA for the CDR3 is TGTGCCAGCAGCCCAGGAGGAAGGAACACCATATATTTT. Translation gives CASSPGGRNTIYF.

This clonotype has at least ten counts. J is TRBJ1-5 and V is TRBV5-6; 8 bases match TRBD1. The CDR3 runs 15 residues. The V segment lost 2 bases and the J segment 5 bases; nucleotides outside the gene matches: 6. CDR1 and CDR2 (germline): SGHDT, YYEEEE. CDR3 coding DNA: TGTGCCAGCAGCTTTGGGACAGGATACTATCAGCCCCAGCATTTT. This translates into CASSFGTGYYQPQHF.

For this clonotype: Lacking the conserved final phenylalanine or tryptophan, this CDR3 likely reflects a read error. The chain joins TRBV27 to TRBJ1-5; D is ambiguous. The CDR3 has 13 residues. Trimming took 6 bases from V and 0 from J, leaving 6 bases between them. Germline loops: CDR1 MNHEY, CDR2 SMNVEV (reference sequence). CDR3 amino acids: CASSPGSNQPQHI. CDR3 nucleotides: TGTGCCAGCAGCCCGGGTAGCAATCAGCCCCAGCATATT.